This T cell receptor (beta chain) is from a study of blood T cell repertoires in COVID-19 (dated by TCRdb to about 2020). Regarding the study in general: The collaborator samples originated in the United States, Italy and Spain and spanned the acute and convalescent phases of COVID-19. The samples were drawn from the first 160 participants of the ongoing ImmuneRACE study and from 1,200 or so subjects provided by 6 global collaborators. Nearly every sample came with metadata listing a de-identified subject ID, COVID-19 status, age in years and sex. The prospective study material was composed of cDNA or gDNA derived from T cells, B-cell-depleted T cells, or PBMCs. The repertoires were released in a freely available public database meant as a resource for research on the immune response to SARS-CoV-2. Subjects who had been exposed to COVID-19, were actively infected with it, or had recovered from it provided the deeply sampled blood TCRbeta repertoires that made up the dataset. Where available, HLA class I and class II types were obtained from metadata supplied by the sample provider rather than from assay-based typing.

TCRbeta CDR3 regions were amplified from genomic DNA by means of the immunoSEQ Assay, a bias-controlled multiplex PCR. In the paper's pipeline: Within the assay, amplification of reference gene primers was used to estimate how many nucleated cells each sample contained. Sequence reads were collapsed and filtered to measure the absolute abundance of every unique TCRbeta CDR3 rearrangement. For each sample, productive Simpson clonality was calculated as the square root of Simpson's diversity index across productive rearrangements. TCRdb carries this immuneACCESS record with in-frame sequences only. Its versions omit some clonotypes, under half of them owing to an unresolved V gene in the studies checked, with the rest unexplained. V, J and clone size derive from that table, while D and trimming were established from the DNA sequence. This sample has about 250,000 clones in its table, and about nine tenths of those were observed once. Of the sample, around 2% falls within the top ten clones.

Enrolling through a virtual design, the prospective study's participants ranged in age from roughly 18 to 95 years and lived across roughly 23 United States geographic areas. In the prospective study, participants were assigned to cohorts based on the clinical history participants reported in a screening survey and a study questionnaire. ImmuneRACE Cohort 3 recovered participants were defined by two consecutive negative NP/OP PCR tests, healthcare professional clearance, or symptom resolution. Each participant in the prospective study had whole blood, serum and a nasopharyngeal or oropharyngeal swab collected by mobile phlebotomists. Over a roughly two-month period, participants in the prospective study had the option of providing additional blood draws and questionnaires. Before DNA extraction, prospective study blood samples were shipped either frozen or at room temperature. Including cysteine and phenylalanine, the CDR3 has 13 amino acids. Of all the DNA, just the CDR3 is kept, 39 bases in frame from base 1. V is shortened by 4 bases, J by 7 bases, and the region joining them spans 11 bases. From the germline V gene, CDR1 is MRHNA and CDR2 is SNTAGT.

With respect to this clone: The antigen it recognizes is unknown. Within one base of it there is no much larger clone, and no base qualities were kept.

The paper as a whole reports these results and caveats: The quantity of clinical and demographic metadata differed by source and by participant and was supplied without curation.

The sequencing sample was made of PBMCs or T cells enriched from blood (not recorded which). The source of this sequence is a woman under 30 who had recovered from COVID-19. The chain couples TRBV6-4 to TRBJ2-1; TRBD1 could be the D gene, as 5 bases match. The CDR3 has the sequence CASSVQGLNEQFF. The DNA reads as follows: TGTGCCAGCAGTGTCCAGGGTTTGAATGAGCAGTTCTTC.